Presented here are 11 T cell receptor beta chains from one specimen sequenced in a study of T-cell reconstitution after alpha-beta-depleted transplantation in children (dated by TCRdb to the mid-2010s). The method was PCR. The reads were generated on an Illumina HiSeq 2500. TCR libraries were prepared with molecular barcoding, using unique molecular identifiers to normalize TCRbeta repertoire quantification. TCRdb took the public reads, trimmed them with fastp at Q25, ran MiXCR for clone calling and kept in-frame beta chains. One record per CDR3 amino acid sequence lists the most common genes and DNA. The sample table lists about 480,000 distinct CDR3 sequences, approximately 12% of them with a count of one. Approximately 5.4% of the sample lies in the top ten. Source: PBMCs from the stem cell graft donor, taken from the stem cell graft. These receptors all stem from a human donor who donated a stem cell graft to a child with combined immunodeficiency.

In its sample, this clonotype was seen a few times. The rearrangement links TRBV6-1 to TRBJ2-3; unclear D gene. The V end was cut by 6 bases, the J end by 1 base, with 14 bases between. The CDR3 spans 15 residues. Germline V gives CDR1 MNHNS, CDR2 SASEGT. The CDR3 DNA reads as TGTGCCAGCAGGGTATGGGCAGCTCGCACAGATACGCAGTATTTT. This translates into CASRVWAARTDTQYF.

The chain carries TRBV5-1 and TRBJ2-7; 7 bases line up with TRBD1. The CDR3 is 15 amino acids. V lost 5 bases and J lost 3; bases outside the gene matches: 11. Germline CDR1 and CDR2: SGHRS and YFSETQ. CDR3 amino acids: CASRLLRGSDYEQYF. CDR3 DNA: TGCGCCAGCAGGTTACTCAGGGGGTCCGACTACGAGCAGTACTTC.

This clonotype came up a few times. This chain links TRBV7-2 with TRBJ2-7, with 9 positions matching TRBD1. V was clipped by 2 bases and J by 1 base; unmatched bases: 9. The CDR3 covers 17 residues. Germline CDR1 and CDR2: SGHTA and FQGNSA. In nucleotides, the CDR3 is TGTGCCAGCAGCTTAAGGAGGGGGACAGGGAATTCCTACGAGCAGTACTTC. As protein: CASSLRRGTGNSYEQYF.

A few counts support this clonotype. J is TRBJ1-3 and V is TRBV20-1, with D perhaps TRBD1 (6 bases). Trimming took 5 bases from V and 0 from J, leaving 11 bases between them. This CDR3 has 14 amino acids. Per germline, CDR1 DFQATT and CDR2 SNEGSKA (reference sequence). DNA of the CDR3: TGCAGTGCTTACAGGGCTTTCTCTGGAAACACCATATATTTT. This codes for CSAYRAFSGNTIYF.

This clonotype was observed many times. The chain couples TRBV6-2 or TRBV6-3 to TRBJ2-5; possibly TRBD2 for D (5 bases). Trimming took 0 bases from V and 6 from J, leaving 11 bases between them. This CDR3 region has 14 residues. Germline CDR1 and CDR2: MNHEY and SVGEGT. This CDR3 reads CASSYSRRFQTQYF. In DNA form, the CDR3 reads TGTGCCAGCAGTTACTCTAGGAGGTTCCAGACCCAGTACTTC.

The sample holds a few counts of this clonotype. The chain joins TRBV20-1 to TRBJ2-7; D remains ambiguous. The CDR3 length is 14 residues. V was clipped by 3 bases and J by 0 bases, with 12 bases between them. The V gene's germline CDR1 is DFQATT and CDR2 SNEGSKA (reference sequence). In DNA, the CDR3 is TGCAGTGCTAGTCGGAATCCGAGCTCCTACGAGCAGTACTTC. The encoded protein is CSASRNPSSYEQYF.

This clonotype was recorded many times. This chain uses TRBV20-1 with TRBJ1-5; perhaps TRBD1 as D (5 bases). CDR3 length: 12 residues. The V end was cut by 0 bases, the J end by 7 bases, with 7 bases between. CDR1 is DFQATT, CDR2 SNEGSKA, per germline (reference sequence). DNA of the CDR3: TGCAGTGCTAGAGAGGGGCACCAGCCCCAGCATTTT. Its protein is CSAREGHQPQHF.

This clonotype was detected ten times or more. The chain employs TRBV29-1 and TRBJ2-5; D not certain. This CDR3 is built from 12 residues. The germline gives CDR1 SQVTM, CDR2 ANQGSEA. V was trimmed by 4 bases and J by 1 base, leaving 7 bases between them. The CDR3 nucleotides are TGCAGCGTTGTATTCCTCCAAGAGACCCAGTACTTC. As protein: CSVVFLQETQYF.

This clonotype was observed a few times. V gene TRBV29-1 combines with J gene TRBJ2-5; D is ambiguous. Germline V gene data show CDR1 as SQVTM and CDR2 as ANQGSEA. Trimming cost V 5 bases and J 3 bases, with 10 bases left between them. The CDR3 is 12 amino acids. The CDR3 bases are TGCAGCGTTAGGCTCAGCGAAGAGACCCAGTACTTC. Protein product: CSVRLSEETQYF. The entire variable domain, with the rest obtained from reference TRBV29-1 and TRBJ2-5, is as follows: SAVISQKPSRDICQRGTSLTIQCQVDSQVTMMFWYRQQPGQSLTLIATANQGSEATYESGFVIDKFPISRPNLTFSTLTVSNMSPEDSSIYLCSVRLSEETQYFGPGTRLLVL.

This clonotype was seen many times. J is TRBJ1-5 and V is TRBV29-1; perhaps TRBD1 as D (5 bases). V was pared by 1 base and J by 1 base, with 5 bases between. Germline CDR1 reads SQVTM; CDR2 reads ANQGSEA. The CDR3 is 13 amino acids. The CDR3: CSVEGDSNQPQHF. CDR3 coding DNA: TGCAGCGTTGAAGGGGACAGCAATCAGCCCCAGCATTTT. Variable domain in full (rest from reference TRBV29-1 and TRBJ1-5): SAVISQKPSRDICQRGTSLTIQCQVDSQVTMMFWYRQQPGQSLTLIATANQGSEATYESGFVIDKFPISRPNLTFSTLTVSNMSPEDSSIYLCSVEGDSNQPQHFGDGTRLSIL.

The table lists this clonotype with many counts. The V and J genes are TRBV29-1 and TRBJ1-2; weak D call: TRBD1 (5 bases). This CDR3 contains 13 residues. Germline loops: CDR1 SQVTM, CDR2 ANQGSEA. CDR3 DNA: TGCGCCCTATTTGCGACAGTTCAGGGTGGCTACACCTTC. It codes for CALFATVQGGYTF.